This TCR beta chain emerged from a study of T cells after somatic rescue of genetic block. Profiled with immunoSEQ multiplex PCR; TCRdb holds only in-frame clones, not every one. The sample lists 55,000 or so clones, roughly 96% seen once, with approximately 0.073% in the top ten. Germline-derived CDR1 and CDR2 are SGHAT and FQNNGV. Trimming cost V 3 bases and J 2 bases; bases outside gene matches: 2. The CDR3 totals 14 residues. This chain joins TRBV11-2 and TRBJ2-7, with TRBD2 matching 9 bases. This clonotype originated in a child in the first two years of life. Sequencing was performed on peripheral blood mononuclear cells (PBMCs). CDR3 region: CASSFSSGAYEQYF. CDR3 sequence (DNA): TGTGCCAGCAGCTTTTCTAGCGGGGCCTACGAGCAGTACTTC.